Listed below are T cell receptor beta chains from one sample, sequenced in a study of beta chain features in type 1 diabetes. This table comes from immunoSEQ multiplex PCR, and its TCRdb copy is limited to in-frame clones, with some not included. This sample yields 400,000 to 500,000 clones, of which approximately 15% are seen a single time; approximately 0.038% belongs to the top ten. Material for sequencing was naive CD4+ T cells from blood. The source is a man aged 30 to 39 in good health. Each CDR3 is given with its conserved first and last residue. Each record gives: J gene, D gene, clone size, V gene, CDR3 protein, CDR3 DNA. The D gene is left open where the match is weak. Expanded clones are given a class, and other clones once, few, many or no size at all.

TRBJ1-1	.	few	TRBV29-1	CSVDQGSGTEAFF	TGCAGCGTCGACCAGGGGAGTGGCACTGAAGCTTTCTTT
TRBJ2-5	.	.	TRBV6-5	CASSTAGGETQYF	TGTGCCAGCAGTACGGCCGGCGGGGAGACCCAGTACTTC
TRBJ2-7	.	.	TRBV7-2	CASSSLQGLLEQYF	TGTGCCAGCAGCTCATTGCAGGGGCTGCTCGAGCAGTACTTC
TRBJ2-1	TRBD2	many	TRBV19	CATRAGGRHNEQFF	TGTGCCACTCGAGCGGGAGGGCGGCACAATGAGCAGTTCTTC
TRBJ2-3	.	few	TRBV5-1	CASSTAGPTDTQYF	TGCGCCAGCAGTACCGCGGGGCCCACAGATACGCAGTATTTT
TRBJ2-1	.	.	TRBV15	CATSRVGTPTYNEQFF	TGTGCCACCAGCAGAGTAGGGACACCCACGTACAATGAGCAGTTCTTC
TRBJ2-2	.	few	TRBV7-6	CATKMGPNTGELFF	TGTGCCACCAAAATGGGTCCGAACACCGGGGAGCTGTTTTTT
TRBJ2-1	.	.	TRBV10-3	CAIRAGEDRYNEQFF	TGTGCCATCAGGGCCGGGGAGGATCGGTACAATGAGCAGTTCTTC
TRBJ2-3	.	.	TRBV7-6	CASSLGGTDTQYF	TGTGCCAGCAGCTTAGGGGGTACAGATACGCAGTATTTT
TRBJ2-7	.	.	TRBV11-3	CASSHRDKTYEQYF	TGTGCCAGCAGCCACCGGGACAAGACCTACGAGCAGTACTTC
TRBJ1-1	.	few	TRBV4-1	CASSQLVAATSNTEAFF	TGCGCCAGCAGCCAATTAGTTGCAGCGACCTCGAACACTGAAGCTTTCTTT
TRBJ2-1	.	.	TRBV19	CASSMPSSYNEQFF	TGTGCCAGTAGTATGCCAAGCTCCTACAATGAGCAGTTCTTC
TRBJ2-5	.	.	TRBV7-9	CASSLNTAYQETQYF	TGTGCCAGCAGCTTAAACACCGCGTACCAAGAGACCCAGTACTTC
TRBJ2-1	TRBD1	.	TRBV14	CASSQTDRVVNEQFF	TGTGCCAGCAGCCAGACGGACAGGGTGGTCAATGAGCAGTTCTTC
TRBJ1-1	.	few	TRBV27	CASSPEGRRNTEAFF	TGTGCCAGCAGTCCCGAGGGGAGGAGGAACACTGAAGCTTTCTTT
TRBJ1-2	TRBD1	few	TRBV5-4	CASSQGQGYGYTF	TGTGCCAGCAGCCAAGGACAGGGATATGGCTACACCTTC
TRBJ2-1	TRBD2	few	TRBV7-3	CASSSSGTSGSKQFF	TGTGCCAGCAGCTCGTCCGGGACTAGCGGGAGCAAGCAGTTCTTC
TRBJ1-4	.	few	TRBV29-1	CSSTTGTNEKLFF	TGCAGCTCCACGACTGGAACTAATGAAAAACTGTTTTTT
TRBJ1-5	.	few	TRBV5-6	CASSFRQVHQPQHF	TGTGCCAGCAGCTTTCGACAGGTCCATCAGCCCCAGCATTTT
TRBJ1-5	TRBD1	few	TRBV30	CAAAPGGADQPQHF	TGTGCCGCCGCGCCAGGGGGCGCCGATCAGCCCCAGCATTTT
TRBJ2-7	TRBD1	few	TRBV5-4	CASSTRDSRANHEQYF	TGTGCCAGCAGCACTCGGGACAGTCGGGCGAACCACGAGCAGTACTTC
TRBJ2-2	.	.	TRBV5-4	CASSRNTGELFF	TGTGCCAGCAGCCGGAACACCGGGGAGCTGTTTTTT
TRBJ2-5	.	few	TRBV5-1	CASSLRDWNQETQYF	TGCGCCAGCAGCTTGAGGGACTGGAACCAAGAGACCCAGTACTTC